This TCR beta chain was retrieved from a study of cytomegalovirus exposure and HLA in healthy donors. The study's findings and limits: A missense DCLRE1C variant was associated with V- and J-gene trimming of TCR beta chains in a later analysis, and an independent cohort replicated the association.

The PCR ran on 60 Vbeta and 13 Jbeta primers. Some clones are missing from TCRdb's copy, which holds only in-frame ones; the method was immunoSEQ multiplex PCR. Of about 180,000 clones listed, roughly 85% are singletons. As regards this clone: Its antigen is not identified.

This clonotype was sampled from a woman aged 40 to 50 in good health and CMV-seronegative. Sequenced input: PBMCs.

The CDR3 loop reads CASSLERDRGNQPQHF. The CDR3 nucleotides read TGTGCCAGCAGCTTAGAGCGGGACAGGGGCAATCAGCCCCAGCATTTT. The chain recombines TRBV7-2 with TRBJ1-5; the match to TRBD1 covers 9 bases. The CDR3 length is 16 residues. J lost 2 bases, V lost 1 base, and 3 bases had no gene match. CDR1 SGHTA and CDR2 FQGNSA come from the germline V gene.